This TCR beta chain came from a study of cytomegalovirus exposure and HLA in healthy donors. The V gene's germline CDR1 is SGDLS and CDR2 YYNGEE. This CDR3 region has 16 residues. Primers: 60 Vbeta forward and 13 Jbeta reverse. Profiled with immunoSEQ multiplex PCR; TCRdb holds only in-frame clones, not every one. Among 150,000 to 200,000 clones listed, roughly 85% were seen once. On this clone itself: The target antigen is unknown. One end of the junction is discordant with germline, which a read error may explain.

Study results and caveats: In a later analysis, V- and J-gene trimming of beta chains associated with a DCLRE1C missense variant, replicated independently.

The sequencing sample was made of PBMCs. The receptor was derived from a male donor in good health and CMV-seronegative. The rearrangement uses TRBV9 and TRBJ2-3; D is possibly TRBD1 (6 bases). The CDR3 sequence is CASSEIGQLEADTRYF. CDR3 bases: TGTGCCAGCAGCGAGATTGGACAGCTTGAAGCAGATACGCGGTATTTT. The complete variable domain, with remaining parts taken from reference TRBV9 and TRBJ2-3, reads DSGVTQTPKHLITATGQRVTLRCSPRSGDLSVYWYQQSLDQGLQFLIQYYNGEERAKGNILERFSAQQFPDLHSELNLSSLELGDSALYFCASSEIGQLEADTRYFGPGTRLTVL.